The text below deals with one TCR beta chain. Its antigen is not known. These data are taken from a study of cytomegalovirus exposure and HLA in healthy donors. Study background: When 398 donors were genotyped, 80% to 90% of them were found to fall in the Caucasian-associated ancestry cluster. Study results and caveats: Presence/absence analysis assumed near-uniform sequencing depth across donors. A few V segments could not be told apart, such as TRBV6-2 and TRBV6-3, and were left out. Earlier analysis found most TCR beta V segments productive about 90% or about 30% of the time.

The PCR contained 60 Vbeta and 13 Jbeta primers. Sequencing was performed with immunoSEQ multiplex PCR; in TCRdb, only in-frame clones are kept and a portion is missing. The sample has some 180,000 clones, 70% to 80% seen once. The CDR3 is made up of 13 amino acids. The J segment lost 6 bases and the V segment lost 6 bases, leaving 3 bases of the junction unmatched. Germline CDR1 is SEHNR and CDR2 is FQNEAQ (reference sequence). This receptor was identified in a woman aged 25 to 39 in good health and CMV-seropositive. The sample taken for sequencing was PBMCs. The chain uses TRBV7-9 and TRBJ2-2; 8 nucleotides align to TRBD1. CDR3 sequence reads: CASSWTGSGELFF. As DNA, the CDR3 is TGTGCCAGCAGTTGGACAGGGTCCGGGGAGCTGTTTTTT.